This T cell receptor beta chain was captured in a study of blood T cell repertoires in COVID-19. Overall study: Samples came from the United States, Italy and Spain, spanning acute and convalescent COVID-19. T cells, B-cell-depleted T cells, or PBMCs provided the cDNA or gDNA that served as material.

In the authors' workflow: Reference gene primer amplification gave estimated nucleated cell counts. The table came from immunoSEQ multiplex PCR; TCRdb's copy has only in-frame clones and leaves some out. The V and J calls and clone size come from that table; D and trimming were worked out from the DNA. The sample holds more than 85,000 clones, just under 85% seen once. Between the trimmed V and J ends, which lost 5 bases and 4 bases, there was a span of 14 bases. The germline V gene encodes CDR1 SGHVS and CDR2 FQNEAQ. This CDR3 spans 14 amino acids. V and J are TRBV7-8 and TRBJ1-2; maybe TRBD1 (6 bases). The sample was peripheral blood. This TCR derives from a man aged 70 or older with acute or convalescent COVID-19. The CDR3 nucleotides are TGTGCCAGCAGCCGGGACATTCAGACCTATGGCTACACCTTC. This sequence encodes CASSRDIQTYGYTF.